A single sample is the source of the 29 T cell receptor beta chains below, sequenced in a study of CD8 T cells in ankylosing spondylitis. For these receptors, no antigen is known. Study-level points and caveats: What seemed typical of ankylosing spondylitis blood was a TCR beta motif built from several highly homologous variants.

TCRdb recomputed calls from the 5' RACE reads with MiXCR, one row per CDR3 protein. The table shows 670,000 or so distinct CDR3 sequences, with roughly 19% occurring only once. Specimen: blood, either unsorted or a sorted T cell fraction (not recorded which). The origin of the receptors is a male donor with ankylosing spondylitis.

This clonotype was found many times. The rearrangement joins TRBV7-9 to TRBJ2-1; 8 nucleotides match TRBD2. The germline V gene has CDR1 SEHNR and CDR2 FQNEAQ (reference sequence). This CDR3 comprises 15 residues. Trimming took 7 bases from V and 0 from J; bases not matched to a gene: 5. The CDR3 sequence: CASTIGTSSYNEQFF. CDR3 DNA: TGTGCCAGCACCATAGGGACTAGCTCCTACAATGAGCAGTTCTTC. The variable domain in full, with the rest retrieved from reference TRBV7-9 and TRBJ2-1, is DTGVSQNPRHKITKRGQNVTFRCDPISEHNRLYWYRQTLGQGPEFLTYFQNEAQLEKSRLLSDRFSAERPKGSFSTLEIQRTEQGDSAMYLCASTIGTSSYNEQFFGPGTRLTVL.

This sequence joins TRBV20-1 and TRBJ2-7; 7 bases are a match to TRBD2. The germline gives CDR1 DFQATT, CDR2 SNEGSKA (reference sequence). The CDR3 spans 14 residues. Losses at the gene ends were 5 bases for V and 3 bases for J; bases not matched to a gene: 10. The CDR3 DNA sequence: TGCAGTGCTTTCACGCTAGCGGATTACTACGAGCAGTACTTC. Protein product: CSAFTLADYYEQYF.

This chain connects TRBV12-3 or TRBV12-4 to TRBJ1-4, with D possibly matching TRBD1 (6 bases). Trimming stripped 9 bases from V and 4 bases from J, with 12 bases between. The CDR3 runs 13 residues. This chain's CDR3 is CASRGTINEKLFF. In DNA, the CDR3 is TGTGCCAGTCGTGGGACAATTAATGAAAAACTGTTTTTT.

The rearrangement joins TRBV7-2 to TRBJ1-2; 9 nucleotides agree with TRBD1. In germline, CDR1 is SGHTA, CDR2 FQGNSA. The length of the CDR3 is 14 residues. Germline trimming cut 5 bases from V and 6 bases from J; bases unmatched to any gene: 7. Here the CDR3 DNA reads TGTGCCAGCAGCCCACCGGGGACAGGGAATGGCTACACCTTC. Residues: CASSPPGTGNGYTF.

In this sample, this clonotype turned up many times. V usage is TRBV24-1 and J usage is TRBJ2-1; TRBD1 aligns across 12 bases. CDR3 length: 16 amino acids. V was clipped by 2 bases and J by 7 bases; unmatched bases: 5. Germline CDR1 KGHDR, CDR2 SFDVKD. CDR3 sequence reads: CATSDSGTGGLNEQFF. The CDR3 DNA reads TGTGCCACCAGTGATTCCGGGACAGGGGGCCTGAATGAGCAGTTCTTC.

A few counts support this clonotype. The chain uses TRBV7-2 and TRBJ2-7, with TRBD2 identical over 11 bases. V was clipped by 4 bases and J by 1 base; unmatched bases: 3. Germline values: CDR1 SGHTA, CDR2 FQGNSA. The CDR3 runs to 15 residues. DNA for the CDR3: TGTGCCAGCAGCTCCTCTAGCGGGGGGTCCTACGAGCAGTACTTC. It specifies CASSSSSGGSYEQYF.

The chain links TRBV28 to TRBJ2-1, with 9 bases lining up with TRBD2. The CDR3 is made up of 17 amino acids. With 7 bases clipped from V and 6 bases from J, the junction kept 16 bases outside the gene matches. CDR1 and CDR2 (germline): MDHEN, SYDVKM. The CDR3 DNA is TGTGCCAGCACCACTCAACCCGGAGCGGGAGGACCCAATGAGCAGTTCTTC. Residues: CASTTQPGAGGPNEQFF.

At least ten counts were recorded for this clonotype. The rearrangement joins TRBV10-3 to TRBJ2-3, with D possibly called TRBD1 or TRBD2 (5 bases each). From germline, CDR1 is ENHRY and CDR2 SYGVKD. V gave up 4 bases and J gave up 5 bases, with 13 bases separating them. The CDR3 loop spans 14 amino acids. Here the CDR3 reads CAISAGRDGDTQYF. The CDR3 bases are TGTGCCATCAGTGCGGGCAGGGACGGAGATACGCAGTATTTT.

The chain links TRBV9 to TRBJ1-5; no reliable D call. Trimming took off 0 bases at V and 7 bases at J, with 14 bases between the two ends. The CDR3 length is 15 residues. Germline V gene lookup returns CDR1 SGDLS and CDR2 YYNGEE. The CDR3 sequence: CASSVDDHSGQPQHF. The CDR3 DNA sequence: TGTGCCAGCAGCGTAGATGACCATTCGGGCCAGCCCCAGCATTTT.

The chain carries TRBV20-1 and TRBJ2-5, with D perhaps TRBD1 or TRBD2 (5 bases each). The CDR3 covers 14 residues. The germline gives CDR1 DFQATT, CDR2 SNEGSKA (reference sequence). Trimming cost V 5 bases and J 2 bases, with 15 bases left between them. CDR3 residues: CSAPIPGPQETQYF. DNA for the CDR3: TGCAGTGCTCCGATCCCGGGACCTCAAGAGACCCAGTACTTC.

J is TRBJ1-1 and V is TRBV19; D is uncertain. The germline V gene encodes CDR1 LNHDA and CDR2 SQIVND (reference sequence). The V end lost 4 bases, the J end lost 0 bases, and 6 bases lay between the germline ends. The CDR3 has 13 residues. The CDR3 loop is CASSTIMNTEAFF. The CDR3 region has the DNA TGTGCCAGTAGTACGATCATGAACACTGAAGCTTTCTTT.

The rearrangement joins TRBV4-2 to TRBJ2-5; 9 nucleotides agree with TRBD1. Germline CDR1 reads LGHNA; CDR2 reads YNFKEQ. The CDR3 has 17 amino acids. With 0 bases clipped from V and 5 bases from J, the junction kept 10 bases outside the gene matches. The CDR3 DNA reads TGTGCCAGCAGCCAAGATCAGGGACAGGGAATCTGGGAGACCCAGTACTTC. This codes for CASSQDQGQGIWETQYF.

This clonotype has more than one count but fewer than ten. J is TRBJ1-5 and V is TRBV12-3 or TRBV12-4; 8 positions agree with TRBD1. V was pared by 5 bases and J by 0 bases, with 9 bases of the junction left unmatched. CDR3 length: 17 residues. The CDR3 loop is CASSRSGQEFSNQPQHF. The CDR3 region has the DNA TGTGCCAGCAGTCGGTCGGGACAGGAATTTAGCAATCAGCCCCAGCATTTT.

The rearrangement links TRBV4-1 to TRBJ2-5, with 8 bases lining up with TRBD1. From germline, CDR1 is MGHRA and CDR2 YSYEKL. Trimming at V came to 5 bases and at J to 2 bases, leaving 7 bases not matched to a gene. The CDR3 has 15 amino acids. CDR3 coding DNA: TGCGCCAGCAGCGGACAGGGTCCCCATCAAGAGACCCAGTACTTC. Translating it yields CASSGQGPHQETQYF.

This rearrangement joins TRBV27 to TRBJ1-1; 9 bases map to TRBD1. Trimming took 5 bases from V and 0 from J; bases not matched to a gene: 16. CDR3 length: 19 amino acids. Germline V gene sequence: CDR1 MNHEY, CDR2 SMNVEV (reference sequence). CDR3 region: CASSPMMDRGRIVNTEAFF. CDR3 nucleotides: TGTGCCAGCAGTCCAATGATGGACAGGGGTCGAATAGTGAACACTGAAGCTTTCTTT.

DNA for the CDR3: TGTGCCAGCAGTTACGTGGCAGGCTCCTACGAGCAGTACTTC. This encodes CASSYVAGSYEQYF. This sequence joins TRBV6-2 or TRBV6-3 and TRBJ2-7; D gene uncertain. Trimming left V 2 bases short and J 0 bases short, with 8 bases between. Germline V CDR1 and CDR2: MNHEY, SVGEGT. The CDR3 is 14 amino acids.

In this sample, this clonotype turned up a few times. The rearrangement uses TRBV20-1 and TRBJ2-3, with 8 bases identical to TRBD2. With 1 base clipped from V and 2 bases from J, the junction kept 5 bases outside the gene matches. The CDR3 has 15 residues. In germline, CDR1 is DFQATT, CDR2 SNEGSKA (reference sequence). As DNA, the CDR3 is TGCAGTGCTAGAGCCCCGACTAGCGTCACAGATACGCAGTATTTT. It translates to CSARAPTSVTDTQYF.

Only a few counts were recorded for this clonotype. The rearrangement joins TRBV6-6 to TRBJ1-2; unclear D gene. This CDR3 comprises 13 residues. With 0 bases removed from V and 4 bases from J, the gap between germline ends came to 6 bases. Germline V gene lookup returns CDR1 MNHNY and CDR2 SVGAGI (reference sequence). The CDR3 bases are TGTGCCAGCAGTTACTCTCCCACCTATGGCTACACCTTC. It yields the protein CASSYSPTYGYTF.

This clonotype has a handful of counts. This chain connects TRBV5-1 to TRBJ1-1, with unresolved D. The V and J ends lost 0 bases and 1 base respectively, with 13 bases between them. CDR1 is SGHRS, CDR2 YFSETQ, per germline. The CDR3 contains 16 residues. As DNA, the CDR3 is TGCGCCAGCAGCTTGGGATGGGATGGAGGGAACACTGAAGCTTTCTTT. Its protein is CASSLGWDGGNTEAFF.

This clonotype was detected a few times. V gene TRBV6-1 combines with J gene TRBJ2-7, with TRBD2 matching 10 bases. CDR1 is MNHNS and CDR2 is SASEGT in the germline V gene. The junction had 6 bases not matched to a gene; V was cut back by 5 bases and J by 5 bases. The CDR3 is 14 amino acids. CDR3 sequence (DNA): TGTGCCAGCAGTAGGACTAGCGGTGGGGACGAGCAGTACTTC. Its translation is CASSRTSGGDEQYF.

The rearrangement joins TRBV28 to TRBJ2-2, with 10 nucleotides matching TRBD1. This CDR3 region has 16 residues. Germline CDR1 is MDHEN and CDR2 is SYDVKM. V gave up 6 bases and J gave up 6 bases; unmatched junction bases: 10. This chain's CDR3 is CASRIQDRGRPGELFF. The CDR3 DNA reads TGTGCCAGCAGGATACAAGACAGGGGGCGTCCCGGGGAGCTGTTTTTT.

This sequence joins TRBV9 and TRBJ2-4; 9 nucleotides match TRBD1. CDR1 and CDR2 from the germline V gene are SGDLS and YYNGEE. The CDR3 extends over 16 amino acids. V lost 0 bases, J lost 8 bases, and 9 bases stayed unmatched. The CDR3 DNA reads as TGTGCCAGCAGCGTAGCGGCCGGGAGGACAGGGGACATTCAGTACTTC. This codes for CASSVAAGRTGDIQYF.

The rearrangement uses TRBV20-1 and TRBJ2-5, with D perhaps matching TRBD1 or TRBD2 (5 bases each). V lost 3 bases, J lost 2 bases, and 13 bases lay in between. CDR3 length: 14 amino acids. The germline V gene encodes CDR1 DFQATT and CDR2 SNEGSKA (reference sequence). In DNA form, the CDR3 reads TGCAGTGCTAGTAAGCGGACACCTCAAGAGACCCAGTACTTC. Protein product: CSASKRTPQETQYF.

This rearrangement joins TRBV7-6 to TRBJ2-1; D may be TRBD1 or TRBD2 (5 bases each). CDR1 is SGHVS, CDR2 FNYEAQ, per germline. V lost 5 bases to trimming and J lost 11 bases, with 16 bases between them. This CDR3 comprises 13 residues. The CDR3 is CASSETGSGQQFF. CDR3 DNA sequence: TGTGCCAGCAGCGAGACGGGATCGGGACAGCAGTTCTTC.

This clonotype came up a few times. The V and J genes are TRBV20-1 and TRBJ2-7; D possibly matches TRBD1 or TRBD2 (5 bases each). Germline V gene sequence: CDR1 DFQATT, CDR2 SNEGSKA (reference sequence). V shed 5 bases and J shed 3 bases, with 20 bases lying between them. The CDR3 is 15 amino acids. The CDR3 sequence is CSAPEWGRTGYEQYF. The CDR3 DNA sequence: TGCAGTGCTCCTGAGTGGGGGAGAACGGGCTACGAGCAGTACTTC.

This clonotype was observed at least ten times. The rearrangement uses TRBV28 and TRBJ1-2, with D perhaps TRBD1 (5 bases). Germline CDR1 is MDHEN and CDR2 is SYDVKM. Between the trimmed V and J ends, which lost 5 bases and 4 bases, there was a span of 17 bases. There are 15 residues in the CDR3. The CDR3 nucleotides are TGTGCCAGCAGTCCTCCGGGGCGCCTTGGCTATGGCTACACCTTC. Translating it yields CASSPPGRLGYGYTF.

In its sample, this clonotype was seen many times. The genes are TRBV29-1 and TRBJ2-5, with 8 bases aligning to TRBD2. CDR1 is SQVTM, CDR2 ANQGSEA, per germline. CDR3 length: 14 residues. After removal of 4 bases from V and 4 bases from J, the junction contained 8 bases not matched to a gene. The CDR3 bases are TGCAGCGTTGGGGAGCGGGGGTCTCGAGAGACCCAGTACTTC. Encoded protein: CSVGERGSRETQYF.

The chain joins TRBV14 to TRBJ2-1, with 7 bases identical to TRBD2. The CDR3 runs 15 residues. Germline CDR1 SGHDN, CDR2 FVKESK. Trimming removed 2 bases from V and 4 bases from J; junction bases left unmatched: 5. The CDR3 DNA is TGTGCCAGCAGCCAACTTAGCGGGCGTTACAATGAGCAGTTCTTC. It yields the protein CASSQLSGRYNEQFF.

This clonotype was seen a few times. V is TRBV5-1 and J is TRBJ2-2; a possible D gene is TRBD1 (6 bases). Germline-derived CDR1 and CDR2 are SGHRS and YFSETQ. There are 14 residues in the CDR3. Trimming took off 7 bases at V and 5 bases at J, with 15 bases between the two ends. The CDR3 loop reads CASRRTEETGELFF. Written as DNA, the CDR3 is TGCGCCAGCCGCAGGACAGAGGAGACCGGGGAGCTGTTTTTT.